The clone carrying this T cell receptor beta chain was recorded a few times. Its antigen is currently unknown. These data belong to a study of blood T cells in healthy people across ages. The study, taken as a whole, reports: Naive CD4+ cells and diversity were both higher in long-lived donors than in aged donors.

A second PCR, run for roughly 7 to 11 cycles, used a sample-barcoded 5' primer plus a J-beta primer mix. Every cDNA was tagged by a template-switch adaptor with 12 random nucleotides. TCRdb re-called the 5' RACE reads with MiXCR, one entry per CDR3 protein. The sample shows about 830,000 distinct CDR3 sequences, approximately 59% of them seen only once. Germline values: CDR1 DFQATT, CDR2 SNEGSKA (reference sequence). The V end lost 7 bases, the J end lost 4 bases, and 12 bases lay between the germline ends. This CDR3 comprises 12 residues. V gene TRBV20-1 combines with J gene TRBJ2-3; D might be TRBD2 (6 bases). The sequenced sample was blood. The sequence derives from a man aged 25 to 40 in good health. The CDR3 bases are TGCAGTGTGGAGGGTTTGGCAGATACGCAGTATTTT. This encodes CSVEGLADTQYF.